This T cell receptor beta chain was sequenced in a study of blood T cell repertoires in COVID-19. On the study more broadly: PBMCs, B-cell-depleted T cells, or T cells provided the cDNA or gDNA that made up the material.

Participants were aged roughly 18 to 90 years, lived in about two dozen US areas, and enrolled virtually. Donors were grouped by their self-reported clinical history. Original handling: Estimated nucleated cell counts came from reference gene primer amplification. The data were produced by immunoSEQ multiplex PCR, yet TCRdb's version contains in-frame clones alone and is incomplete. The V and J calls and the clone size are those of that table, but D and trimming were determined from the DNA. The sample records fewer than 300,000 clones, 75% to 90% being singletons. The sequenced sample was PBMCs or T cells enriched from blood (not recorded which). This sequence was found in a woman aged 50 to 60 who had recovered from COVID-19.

Here the CDR3 DNA reads TGTGCCAGCAGCTTAGGGGGGCTGGACAATGAGCAGTTCTTC. Translation: CASSLGGLDNEQFF. The chain couples TRBV7-7 to TRBJ2-1; TRBD1 is a possible D gene (6 bases). V was cut by 1 base and J by 5 bases, with 9 bases left in between. The germline V gene encodes CDR1 SSHAT and CDR2 FNYEAQ (reference sequence). The CDR3 contains 14 residues. Full variable domain (remainder filled in from reference TRBV7-7 and TRBJ2-1): GAGVSQSPRYKVTKRGQDVTLRCDPISSHATLYWYQQALGQGPEFLTYFNYEAQPDKSGLPSDRFSAERPEGSISTLTIQRTEQRDSAMYRCASSLGGLDNEQFFGPGTRLTVL.